The sequence of this TCR beta chain was determined in a study of blood T cell repertoires in COVID-19. Overall study context: COVID-19 samples from acute and convalescent phases originated in the United States, Italy and Spain. Sources were T cells, B-cell-depleted T cells, or PBMCs; the material itself was cDNA or gDNA.

Germline CDR1 reads SGHVS; CDR2 reads FQNEAQ. Trimming cost V 5 bases and J 0 bases, with 11 bases left between them. CDR3 size: 15 residues. In this sample, this clone turned up once. Under the authors' procedure: Estimation of nucleated cell counts was performed using reference gene primer amplification. Here immunoSEQ multiplex PCR was the method, and the copy in TCRdb shows in-frame clones only, minus some. That table is the source of V, J and clone size, and D and trimming were worked out from the DNA. The sample has about 67,000 clones, around four fifths seen once. The specimen sequenced was peripheral blood. The TCR sequence derives from a human donor in a cohort sampled during active COVID-19. The chain carries TRBV7-8 and TRBJ1-5; D ambiguous. Written as DNA, the CDR3 is TGTGCCAGCAGCCGCGAGCGGTATAGCAATCAGCCCCAGCATTTT. Amino acid sequence: CASSRERYSNQPQHF.